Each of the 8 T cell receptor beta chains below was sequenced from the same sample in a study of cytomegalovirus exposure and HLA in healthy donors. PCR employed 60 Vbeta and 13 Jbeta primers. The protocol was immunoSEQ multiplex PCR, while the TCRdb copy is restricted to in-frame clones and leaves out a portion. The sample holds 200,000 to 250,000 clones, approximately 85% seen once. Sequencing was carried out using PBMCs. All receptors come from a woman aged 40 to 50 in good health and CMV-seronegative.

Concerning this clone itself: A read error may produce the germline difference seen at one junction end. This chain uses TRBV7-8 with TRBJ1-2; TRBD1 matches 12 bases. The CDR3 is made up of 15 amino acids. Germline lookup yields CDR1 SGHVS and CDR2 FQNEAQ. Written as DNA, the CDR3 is TGTGTCAGCACCTTGCCGGGACAGGGGGCTGATGGCTACACCTTC. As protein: CVSTLPGQGADGYTF.

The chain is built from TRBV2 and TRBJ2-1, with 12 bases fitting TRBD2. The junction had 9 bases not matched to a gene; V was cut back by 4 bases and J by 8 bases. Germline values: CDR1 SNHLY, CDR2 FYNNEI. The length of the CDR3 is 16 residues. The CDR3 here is CASSGTSGIQVDEQFF. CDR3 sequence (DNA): TGTGCCAGCAGTGGGACTAGCGGGATCCAAGTGGATGAGCAGTTCTTC. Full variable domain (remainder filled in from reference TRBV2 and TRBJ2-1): EPEVTQTPSHQVTQMGQEVILRCVPISNHLYFYWYRQILGQKVEFLVSFYNNEISEKSEIFDDQFSVERPDGSNFTLKIRSTKLEDSAMYFCASSGTSGIQVDEQFFGPGTRLTVL.

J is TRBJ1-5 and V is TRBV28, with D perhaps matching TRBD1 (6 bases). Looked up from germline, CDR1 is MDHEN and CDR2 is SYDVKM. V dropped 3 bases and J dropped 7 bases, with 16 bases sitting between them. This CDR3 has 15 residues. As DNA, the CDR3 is TGTGCCAGCAGTTTGCAACAGGGACGCTACCAGCCCCAGCATTTT. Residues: CASSLQQGRYQPQHF.

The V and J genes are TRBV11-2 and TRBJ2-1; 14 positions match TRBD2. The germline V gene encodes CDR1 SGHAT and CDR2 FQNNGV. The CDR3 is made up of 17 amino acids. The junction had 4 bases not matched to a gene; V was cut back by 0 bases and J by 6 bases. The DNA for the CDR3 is TGTGCCAGCAGCTTAGAATCGACTAGCGGGAGGGCCAATGAGCAGTTCTTC. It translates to CASSLESTSGRANEQFF.

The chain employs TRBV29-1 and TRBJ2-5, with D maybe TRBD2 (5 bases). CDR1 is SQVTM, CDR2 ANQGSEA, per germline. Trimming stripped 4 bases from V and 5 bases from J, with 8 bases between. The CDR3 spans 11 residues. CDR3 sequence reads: CSVGGFETQYF. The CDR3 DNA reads TGCAGCGTTGGAGGGTTCGAGACCCAGTACTTC.

This CDR3 reads CASSGGGIARGETQYF. The CDR3 DNA reads TGTGCCAGCAGCGGAGGAGGGATAGCCCGGGGGGAGACCCAGTACTTC. This chain joins TRBV9 and TRBJ2-5; a possible D gene is TRBD2 (6 bases). With 3 bases removed from V and 5 bases from J, the gap between germline ends came to 20 bases. CDR3 length: 16 residues. Germline CDR1 reads SGDLS; CDR2 reads YYNGEE.

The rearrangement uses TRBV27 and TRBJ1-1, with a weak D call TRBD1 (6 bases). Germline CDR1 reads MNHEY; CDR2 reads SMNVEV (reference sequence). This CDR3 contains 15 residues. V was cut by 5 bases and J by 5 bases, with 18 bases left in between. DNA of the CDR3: TGTGCCAGCAGTCCCGCCAGCGGGGGGCGGACTGAAGCTTTCTTT. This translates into CASSPASGGRTEAFF.

Here the CDR3 DNA reads TGTGCCAGCACCGAAGGGGGACAGGGTAAAGAGACCCAGTACTTC. Encoded protein: CASTEGGQGKETQYF. The genes are TRBV28 and TRBJ2-5; the match to TRBD1 covers 9 bases. The CDR3 is made up of 15 amino acids. The V gene's germline CDR1 is MDHEN and CDR2 SYDVKM. Trimming took 7 bases from V and 3 from J; bases not matched to a gene: 9.